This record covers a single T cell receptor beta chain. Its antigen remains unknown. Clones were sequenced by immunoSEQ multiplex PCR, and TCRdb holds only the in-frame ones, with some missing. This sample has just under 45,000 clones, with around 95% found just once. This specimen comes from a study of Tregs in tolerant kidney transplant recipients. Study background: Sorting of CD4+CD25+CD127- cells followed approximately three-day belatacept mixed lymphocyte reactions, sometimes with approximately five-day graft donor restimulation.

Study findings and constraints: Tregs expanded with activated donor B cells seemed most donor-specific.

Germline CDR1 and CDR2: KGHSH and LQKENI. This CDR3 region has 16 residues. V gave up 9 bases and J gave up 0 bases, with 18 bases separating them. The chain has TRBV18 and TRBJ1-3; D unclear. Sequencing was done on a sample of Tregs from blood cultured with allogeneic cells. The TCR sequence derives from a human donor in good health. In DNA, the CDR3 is TGTGCCAGTCGAAACACTCGATTTAGCTCTGGAAACACCATATATTTT. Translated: CASRNTRFSSGNTIYF.